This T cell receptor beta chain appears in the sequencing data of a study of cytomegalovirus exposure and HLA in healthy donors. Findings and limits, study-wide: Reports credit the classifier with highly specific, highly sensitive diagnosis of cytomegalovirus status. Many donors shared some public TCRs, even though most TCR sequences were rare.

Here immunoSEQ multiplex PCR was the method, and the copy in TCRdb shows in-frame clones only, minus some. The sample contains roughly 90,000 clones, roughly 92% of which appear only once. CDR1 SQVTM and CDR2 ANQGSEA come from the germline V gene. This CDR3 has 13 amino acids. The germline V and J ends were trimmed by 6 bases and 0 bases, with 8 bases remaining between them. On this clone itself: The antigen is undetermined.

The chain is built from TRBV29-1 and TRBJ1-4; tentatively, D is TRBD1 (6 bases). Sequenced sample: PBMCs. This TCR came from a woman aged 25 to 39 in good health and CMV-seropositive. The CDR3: CSVYRATNEKLFF. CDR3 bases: TGCAGCGTGTACAGGGCAACTAATGAAAAACTGTTTTTT.